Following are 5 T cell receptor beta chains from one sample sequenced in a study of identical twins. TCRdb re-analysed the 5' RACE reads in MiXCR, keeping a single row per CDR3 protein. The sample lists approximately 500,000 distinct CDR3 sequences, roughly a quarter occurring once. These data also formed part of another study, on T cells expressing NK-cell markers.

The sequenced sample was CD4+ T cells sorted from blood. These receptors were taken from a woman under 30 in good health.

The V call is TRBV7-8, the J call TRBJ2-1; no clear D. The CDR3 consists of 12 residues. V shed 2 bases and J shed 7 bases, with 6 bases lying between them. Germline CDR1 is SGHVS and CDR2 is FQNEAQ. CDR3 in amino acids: CASSLYSNEQFF. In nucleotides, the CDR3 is TGTGCCAGCAGCTTATACAGTAATGAGCAGTTCTTC.

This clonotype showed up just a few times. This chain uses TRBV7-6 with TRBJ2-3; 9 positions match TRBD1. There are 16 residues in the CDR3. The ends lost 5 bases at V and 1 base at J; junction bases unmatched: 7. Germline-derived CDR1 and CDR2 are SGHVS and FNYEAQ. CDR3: CASSRGTGSRTDTQYF. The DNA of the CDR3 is TGTGCCAGCAGCCGCGGGACAGGGAGTCGCACAGATACGCAGTATTTT.

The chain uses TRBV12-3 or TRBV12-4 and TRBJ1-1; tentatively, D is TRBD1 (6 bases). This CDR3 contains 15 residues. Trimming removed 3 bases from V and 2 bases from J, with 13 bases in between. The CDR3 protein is CASSFEGHKNTEAFF. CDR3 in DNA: TGTGCCAGCAGTTTCGAGGGACACAAAAACACTGAAGCTTTCTTT.

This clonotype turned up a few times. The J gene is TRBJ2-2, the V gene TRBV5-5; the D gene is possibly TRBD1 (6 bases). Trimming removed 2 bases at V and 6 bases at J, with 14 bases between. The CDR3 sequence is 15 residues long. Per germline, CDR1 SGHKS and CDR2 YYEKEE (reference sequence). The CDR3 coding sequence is TGTGCCAGCAGCTTAAATCCCGACAGGTCCGGGGAGCTGTTTTTT. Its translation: CASSLNPDRSGELFF.

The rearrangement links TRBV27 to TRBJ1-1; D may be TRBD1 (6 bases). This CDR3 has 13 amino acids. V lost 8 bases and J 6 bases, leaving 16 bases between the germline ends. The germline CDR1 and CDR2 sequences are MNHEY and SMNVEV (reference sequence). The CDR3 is CASRLPGEAEAFF. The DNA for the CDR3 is TGTGCCAGCCGCCTCCCAGGGGAGGCTGAAGCTTTCTTT.